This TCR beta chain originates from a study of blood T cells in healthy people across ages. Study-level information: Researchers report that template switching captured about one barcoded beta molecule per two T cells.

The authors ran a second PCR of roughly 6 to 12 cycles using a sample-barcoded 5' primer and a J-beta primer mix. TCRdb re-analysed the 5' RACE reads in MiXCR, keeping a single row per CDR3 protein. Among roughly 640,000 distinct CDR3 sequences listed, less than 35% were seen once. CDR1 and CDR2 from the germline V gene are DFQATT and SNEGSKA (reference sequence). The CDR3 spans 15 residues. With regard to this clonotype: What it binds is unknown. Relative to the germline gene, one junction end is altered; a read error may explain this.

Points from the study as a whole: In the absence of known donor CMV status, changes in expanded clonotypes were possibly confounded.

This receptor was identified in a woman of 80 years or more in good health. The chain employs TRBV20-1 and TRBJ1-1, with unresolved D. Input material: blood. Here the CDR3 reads CSAPEPGLRNSEAFF. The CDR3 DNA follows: TGCAGTGCACCGGAACCGGGCCTAAGGAACTCTGAAGCTTTCTTT.